A single sample gave rise to the 26 T cell receptor beta chains below, sequenced in a study of identical twins. TCRdb redid the calling of the 5' RACE reads with MiXCR, one entry per CDR3 protein. The sample consists of 550,000 to 700,000 distinct CDR3 sequences, 7.5% to 10% of them appearing once. The sample was also reused in another study, on yellow fever vaccine responses in identical twins.

The sequencing input was PBMCs. All receptors come from a woman younger than 30 in good health.

The V and J genes are TRBV12-3 or TRBV12-4 and TRBJ2-1; no clear D. V lost 3 bases to trimming and J lost 8 bases, with 14 bases between them. The CDR3 spans 14 residues. The CDR3 loop is CASSFQLQSDEQFF. The CDR3 DNA is TGTGCCAGCAGTTTTCAGCTCCAGAGCGATGAGCAGTTCTTC.

This clonotype was seen at least ten times. The chain links TRBV6-5 to TRBJ2-3, with unresolved D. CDR1 is MNHEY and CDR2 is SVGAGI in the germline V gene. The V end lost 1 base, the J end lost 0 bases, and 5 bases lay between the germline ends. The CDR3 runs 14 residues. CDR3 in DNA: TGTGCCAGCAGTTACTACCCTAGCACAGATACGCAGTATTTT. Encoded protein: CASSYYPSTDTQYF.

The J gene is TRBJ2-7, the V gene TRBV4-1, with a weak D call TRBD1 (5 bases). Per germline, CDR1 MGHRA and CDR2 YSYEKL. The CDR3 runs 17 residues. The V end lost 0 bases, the J end lost 4 bases, and 19 bases lay between the germline ends. For the CDR3, the DNA is TGCGCCAGCAGCCAAGATTCCCTCGGAGAAGGGGCTTACGAGCAGTACTTC. The encoded protein is CASSQDSLGEGAYEQYF.

This clonotype was seen only a few times. The chain employs TRBV10-3 and TRBJ2-7; 9 positions match TRBD1. Germline loops: CDR1 ENHRY, CDR2 SYGVKD. The CDR3 loop spans 12 amino acids. After removal of 5 bases from V and 6 bases from J, the junction contained 2 bases not matched to a gene. Written as DNA, the CDR3 is TGTGCCATCAGTAACAGGGGGCGCGAGCAGTACTTC. As protein: CAISNRGREQYF.

This clonotype was detected ten times or more. The rearrangement uses TRBV20-1 and TRBJ2-3; 9 nucleotides line up with TRBD1. The CDR3 sequence is 14 residues long. The germline gives CDR1 DFQATT, CDR2 SNEGSKA (reference sequence). V shed 4 bases, J shed 4 bases, and the junction held 6 bases outside the gene matches. CDR3: CSAIGGQGADTQYF. Here the CDR3 DNA reads TGCAGTGCTATAGGGGGACAGGGAGCAGATACGCAGTATTTT.

This clonotype was detected ten times or more. The chain links TRBV7-8 to TRBJ2-7, with D possibly matching TRBD2 (6 bases). Germline V CDR1 and CDR2: SGHVS, FQNEAQ. CDR3 length: 16 amino acids. Trimming cost V 0 bases and J 8 bases, with 20 bases left between them. CDR3 bases: TGTGCCAGCAGCTTAGCGGGAGGAACGGGAGAGGTGAAGCAGTACTTC. Amino acid sequence: CASSLAGGTGEVKQYF.

This clonotype has a handful of counts. This chain links TRBV7-3 with TRBJ2-1; D is unclear. Germline loops: CDR1 SGHTA, CDR2 FQGTGA. V lost 5 bases and J 4 bases, leaving 15 bases between the germline ends. The CDR3 has 15 amino acids. CDR3 sequence: CASSPRVGPYNEQFF. In nucleotides, the CDR3 is TGTGCCAGCAGCCCACGGGTCGGACCGTACAATGAGCAGTTCTTC.

This chain links TRBV3-1 with TRBJ2-1; D is uncertain. The CDR3 has 11 amino acids. V lost 5 bases and J 6 bases, leaving 5 bases between the germline ends. The germline V gene has CDR1 LGHDT and CDR2 YNNKEL (reference sequence). The chain's CDR3 is CASSGSNEQFF. The CDR3 DNA sequence: TGTGCCAGCAGCGGTAGCAATGAGCAGTTCTTC.

This clonotype was found a few times. The gene calls are TRBV5-5 and TRBJ2-7; D remains unclear. The CDR3 sequence is 15 residues long. Trimming left V 4 bases short and J 2 bases short, with 16 bases between. CDR1 and CDR2 (germline): SGHKS, YYEKEE (reference sequence). The CDR3 loop reads CASSRQPTGAYEQYF. The CDR3 DNA is TGTGCCAGCAGCCGCCAACCCACTGGGGCCTACGAGCAGTACTTC.

Ten or more counts support this clonotype. The chain uses TRBV11-2 and TRBJ2-7; D possibly uses TRBD1 or TRBD2 (5 bases each). The ends were cut back, 6 bases at V and 0 bases at J, with 15 bases in the middle. CDR1 and CDR2 (germline): SGHAT, FQNNGV. The length of the CDR3 is 15 residues. The CDR3 region is CASSFRSGSSYEQYF. The DNA for the CDR3 is TGTGCCAGCAGTTTTAGGTCAGGGAGCTCCTACGAGCAGTACTTC.

The chain uses TRBV12-3 or TRBV12-4 and TRBJ2-7; perhaps D is TRBD1 or TRBD2 (5 bases each). V was clipped by 3 bases and J by 2 bases, with 14 bases between them. The CDR3 covers 15 residues. As DNA, the CDR3 is TGTGCCAGCAGTTTCATGGCTGAGGGACCCTACGAGCAGTACTTC. It codes for CASSFMAEGPYEQYF.

This clonotype showed up just a few times. The chain uses TRBV12-3 or TRBV12-4 and TRBJ2-3; no clear D gene. The CDR3 loop spans 15 amino acids. The ends were cut back, 9 bases at V and 0 bases at J, with 16 bases in the middle. As DNA, the CDR3 is TGTGCCAGTCATCTATGGCAGACTAGCACAGATACGCAGTATTTT. Protein sequence: CASHLWQTSTDTQYF.

Ten or more counts support this clonotype. This chain connects TRBV9 to TRBJ2-3, with 14 positions matching TRBD2. The CDR3 spans 18 residues. With V trimmed by 3 bases and J by 0 bases, 6 bases remained unmatched. CDR1 is SGDLS and CDR2 is YYNGEE in the germline V gene. CDR3 bases: TGTGCCAGCAGCGCCACCGGGACTAGCGGGGGTAGCACAGATACGCAGTATTTT. Translation: CASSATGTSGGSTDTQYF.

In its sample, this clonotype was seen a few times. The CDR3 loop is CASSLQGLGDTEAFF. The CDR3, as DNA: TGTGCCAGCAGTTTACAGGGGCTGGGGGACACTGAAGCTTTCTTT. This chain connects TRBV27 to TRBJ1-1; a possible D gene is TRBD1 (6 bases). Deletions cut 2 bases from V and 3 bases from J, with 13 bases between. Germline CDR1 and CDR2: MNHEY and SMNVEV (reference sequence). The CDR3 runs 15 residues.

This clonotype came up many times. The V and J genes are TRBV12-3 or TRBV12-4 and TRBJ2-4; 7 positions match TRBD2. This CDR3 region has 14 residues. V was clipped by 6 bases and J by 8 bases; unmatched bases: 10. CDR3 region: CASSRLTGGDIQYF. The CDR3 DNA sequence: TGTGCCAGCAGCCGGCTGACGGGAGGAGACATTCAGTACTTC.

This chain connects TRBV4-2 to TRBJ2-7; 8 bases line up with TRBD2. V was clipped by 0 bases and J by 0 bases; unmatched bases: 13. CDR1 is LGHNA, CDR2 YNFKEQ, per germline. CDR3 length equals 19 residues. As DNA, the CDR3 is TGTGCCAGCAGCCAAGATATTTTGAAACTAGCGGTACTCTCCTACGAGCAGTACTTC. Its translation: CASSQDILKLAVLSYEQYF.

The table lists this clonotype with a few counts. V and J are TRBV6-1 and TRBJ1-5; D is unclear. The germline V gene has CDR1 MNHNS and CDR2 SASEGT. The ends were cut back, 6 bases at V and 5 bases at J, with 11 bases in the middle. The CDR3 spans 13 residues. The CDR3 DNA reads as TGTGCCAGCAGAAACGGGGTTTATCAGCCCCAGCATTTT. The encoded protein is CASRNGVYQPQHF.

The gene calls are TRBV7-9 and TRBJ2-1; D unclear. V shed 5 bases and J shed 6 bases, with 14 bases lying between them. The germline gives CDR1 SEHNR, CDR2 FQNEAQ (reference sequence). CDR3 length equals 14 residues. CDR3: CASSLRSFGNEQFF. The CDR3 bases are TGTGCCAGCAGCCTCAGGAGCTTCGGCAATGAGCAGTTCTTC.

This clonotype was detected ten times or more. V usage is TRBV6-2 or TRBV6-3 and J usage is TRBJ2-1; D gene ambiguous. This CDR3 region has 15 residues. From germline, CDR1 is MNHEY and CDR2 SVGEGT. V lost 6 bases to trimming and J lost 2 bases, with 14 bases between them. CDR3 nucleotide sequence: TGTGCCAGCAGCTCCGGAATTTCTACCTACAATGAGCAGTTCTTC. Translated, it gives CASSSGISTYNEQFF.

The chain carries TRBV28 and TRBJ2-7, with unresolved D. The CDR3 has 12 amino acids. With 5 bases removed from V and 3 bases from J, the gap between germline ends came to 8 bases. Germline assignment: CDR1 MDHEN and CDR2 SYDVKM. The CDR3 DNA follows: TGTGCCAGCAGTGATACTTTCTACGAGCAGTACTTC. Translating it yields CASSDTFYEQYF.

The chain combines TRBV29-1 with TRBJ2-2; unclear D gene. The CDR3 loop spans 14 amino acids. V shed 3 bases and J shed 5 bases, with 13 bases lying between them. The V gene's germline CDR1 is SQVTM and CDR2 ANQGSEA. The CDR3 protein is CSVDASGQTGELFF. The CDR3 DNA follows: TGCAGCGTTGACGCCTCCGGGCAAACCGGGGAGCTGTTTTTT.

The sample holds many counts of this clonotype. The rearrangement joins TRBV6-2 or TRBV6-3 to TRBJ2-5; TRBD2 agrees at 8 bases. The V gene's germline CDR1 is MNHEY and CDR2 SVGEGT. The CDR3 sequence is 16 residues long. V shed 3 bases, J shed 4 bases, and the junction held 10 bases outside the gene matches. In nucleotides, the CDR3 is TGTGCCAGCAGTTATCGGGGAGCGGGAGTTGGAGAGACCCAGTACTTC. This gives the protein CASSYRGAGVGETQYF.

The rearrangement uses TRBV28 and TRBJ2-7; D not certain. V was shortened by 5 bases and J by 0 bases, with 14 bases between the two germline ends. The germline gives CDR1 MDHEN, CDR2 SYDVKM. This CDR3 spans 15 amino acids. CDR3 loop: CASSINRKVSYEQYF. The DNA of the CDR3 is TGTGCCAGCAGTATCAATCGCAAGGTCTCCTACGAGCAGTACTTC. Filled out from reference TRBV28 and TRBJ2-7, the complete variable domain reads DVKVTQSSRYLVKRTGEKVFLECVQDMDHENMFWYRQDPGLGLRLIYFSYDVKMKEKGDIPEGYSVSREKKERFSLILESASTNQTSMYLCASSINRKVSYEQYFGPGTRLTVT.

In its sample, this clonotype was seen a few times. V is TRBV9 and J is TRBJ2-1; D is possibly TRBD2 (5 bases). The CDR3 totals 13 residues. Trimming cost V 4 bases and J 6 bases, with 11 bases left between them. The germline V gene encodes CDR1 SGDLS and CDR2 YYNGEE. The CDR3: CASSNGLANEQFF. CDR3 DNA sequence: TGTGCCAGCAGCAACGGACTCGCCAATGAGCAGTTCTTC. Drawing the rest from reference TRBV9 and TRBJ2-1, the complete variable domain is DSGVTQTPKHLITATGQRVTLRCSPRSGDLSVYWYQQSLDQGLQFLIQYYNGEERAKGNILERFSAQQFPDLHSELNLSSLELGDSALYFCASSNGLANEQFFGPGTRLTVL.

This clonotype was detected only a few times. The V gene is TRBV10-3, the J gene TRBJ2-7, with TRBD1 as a possible D gene (5 bases). The germline gives CDR1 ENHRY, CDR2 SYGVKD. The CDR3 spans 14 residues. V shed 6 bases and J shed 6 bases, with 18 bases lying between them. CDR3 DNA sequence: TGTGCCATCAGATCCGGGCAGGGATTTGCCGAGCAGTACTTC. It is translated as CAIRSGQGFAEQYF.

This clonotype was observed at least ten times. The gene calls are TRBV10-3 and TRBJ2-3; TRBD1 or TRBD2 may be the D gene (5 bases each). Germline V gene sequence: CDR1 ENHRY, CDR2 SYGVKD. This CDR3 comprises 14 residues. V was pared by 0 bases and J by 1 base, with 5 bases between. CDR3 residues: CAISESGGTDTQYF. Here the CDR3 DNA reads TGTGCCATCAGTGAGTCGGGGGGCACAGATACGCAGTATTTT.